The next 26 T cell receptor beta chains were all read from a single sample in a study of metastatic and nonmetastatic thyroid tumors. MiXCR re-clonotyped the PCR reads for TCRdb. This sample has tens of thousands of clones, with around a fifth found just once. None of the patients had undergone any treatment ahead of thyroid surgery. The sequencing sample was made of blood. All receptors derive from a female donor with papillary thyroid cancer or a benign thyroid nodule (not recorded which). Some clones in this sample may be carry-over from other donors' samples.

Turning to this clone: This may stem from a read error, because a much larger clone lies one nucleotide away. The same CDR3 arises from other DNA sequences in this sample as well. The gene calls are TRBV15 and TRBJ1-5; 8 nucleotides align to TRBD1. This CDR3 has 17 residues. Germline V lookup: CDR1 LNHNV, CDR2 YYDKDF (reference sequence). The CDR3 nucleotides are TGTGCCACCAGCCGGGGGACAGGATCCTTTAGCAATCAGCCCCAACATTTT. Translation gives CATSRGTGSFSNQPQHF.

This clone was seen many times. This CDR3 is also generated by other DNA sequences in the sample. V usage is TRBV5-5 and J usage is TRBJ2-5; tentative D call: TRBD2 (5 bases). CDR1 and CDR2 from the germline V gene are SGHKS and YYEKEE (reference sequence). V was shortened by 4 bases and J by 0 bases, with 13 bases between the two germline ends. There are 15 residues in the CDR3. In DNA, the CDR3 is TGTGCCAGCAGCGCGGGCCCCTTGAACCAAGAGACCCAGTACTTC. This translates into CASSAGPLNQETQYF. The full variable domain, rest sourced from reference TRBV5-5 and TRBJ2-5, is DAGVTQSPTHLIKTRGQQVTLRCSPISGHKSVSWYQQVLGQGPQFIFQYYEKEERGRGNFPDRFSARQFPNYSSELNVNALLLGDSALYLCASSAGPLNQETQYFGPGTRLLVL.

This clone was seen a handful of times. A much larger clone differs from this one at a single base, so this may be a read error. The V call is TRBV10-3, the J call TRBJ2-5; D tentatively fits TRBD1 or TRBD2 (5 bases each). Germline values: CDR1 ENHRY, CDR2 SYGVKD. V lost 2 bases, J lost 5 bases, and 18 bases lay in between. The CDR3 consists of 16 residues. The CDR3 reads CAISEGLEGSGETQYF. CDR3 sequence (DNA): TGTGCCATCAGTGAGGGCCTAGAGGGGTCCGGGGAGACCCAGTACTTC.

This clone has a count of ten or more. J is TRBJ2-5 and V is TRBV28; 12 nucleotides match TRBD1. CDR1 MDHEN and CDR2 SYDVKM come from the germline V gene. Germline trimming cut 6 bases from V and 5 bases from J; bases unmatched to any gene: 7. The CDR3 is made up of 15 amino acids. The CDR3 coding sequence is TGTGCCAGCAGGCGGGGACAGGGGGCCCGGGAGACCCAGTACTTC. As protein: CASRRGQGARETQYF.

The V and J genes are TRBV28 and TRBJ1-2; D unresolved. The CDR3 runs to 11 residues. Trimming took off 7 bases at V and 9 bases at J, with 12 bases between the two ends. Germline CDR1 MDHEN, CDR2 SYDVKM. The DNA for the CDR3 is TGTGCCAGCAATGGGGTCGCATGCTACACCTTC. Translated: CASNGVACYTF.

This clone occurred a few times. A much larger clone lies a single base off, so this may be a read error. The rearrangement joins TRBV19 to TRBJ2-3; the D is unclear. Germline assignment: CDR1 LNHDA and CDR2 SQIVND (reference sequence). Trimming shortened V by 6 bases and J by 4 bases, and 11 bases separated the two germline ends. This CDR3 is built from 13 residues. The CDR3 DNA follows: TGTGCCAGTAGCCCTCGGATTGCAGATACGCAGTATTTT. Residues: CASSPRIADTQYF.

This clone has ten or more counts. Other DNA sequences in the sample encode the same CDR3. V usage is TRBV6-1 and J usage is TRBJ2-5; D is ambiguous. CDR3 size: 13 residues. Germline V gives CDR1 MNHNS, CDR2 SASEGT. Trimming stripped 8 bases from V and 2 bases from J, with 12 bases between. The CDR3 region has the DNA TGTGCCAGCCGCCGGGCAGATCAAGAGACCCAGTACTTC. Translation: CASRRADQETQYF.

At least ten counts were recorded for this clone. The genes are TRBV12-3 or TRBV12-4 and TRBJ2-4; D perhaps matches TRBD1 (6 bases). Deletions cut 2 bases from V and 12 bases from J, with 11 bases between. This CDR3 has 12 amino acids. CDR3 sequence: CASSLPPRGQYF. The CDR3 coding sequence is TGTGCCAGCAGTTTACCCCCCAGGGGTCAGTACTTC.

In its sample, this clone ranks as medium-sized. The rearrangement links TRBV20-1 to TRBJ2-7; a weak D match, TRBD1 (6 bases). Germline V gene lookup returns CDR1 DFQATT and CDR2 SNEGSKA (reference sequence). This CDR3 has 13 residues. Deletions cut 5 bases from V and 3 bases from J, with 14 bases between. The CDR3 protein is CSASRDTDYEQYF. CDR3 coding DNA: TGCAGTGCTTCCCGGGACACCGACTACGAGCAGTACTTC.

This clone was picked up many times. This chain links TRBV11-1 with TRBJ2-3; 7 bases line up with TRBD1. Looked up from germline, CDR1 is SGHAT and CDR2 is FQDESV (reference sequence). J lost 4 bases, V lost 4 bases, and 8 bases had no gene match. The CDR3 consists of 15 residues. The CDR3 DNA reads TGTGCCAGCAGCTCAATCACCCAGGGGGCAGATACGCAGTATTTT. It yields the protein CASSSITQGADTQYF.

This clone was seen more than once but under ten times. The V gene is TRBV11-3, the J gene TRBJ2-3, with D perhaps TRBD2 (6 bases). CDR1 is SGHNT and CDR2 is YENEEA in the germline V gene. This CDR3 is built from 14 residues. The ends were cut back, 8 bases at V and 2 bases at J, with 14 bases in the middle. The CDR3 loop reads CASAEEGNTDTQYF. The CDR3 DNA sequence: TGTGCCAGCGCGGAGGAGGGGAACACAGATACGCAGTATTTT.

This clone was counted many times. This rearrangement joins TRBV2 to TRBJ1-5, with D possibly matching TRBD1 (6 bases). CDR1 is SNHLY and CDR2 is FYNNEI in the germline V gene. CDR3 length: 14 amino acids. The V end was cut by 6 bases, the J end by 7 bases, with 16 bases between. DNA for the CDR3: TGTGCCAGCAGGTGGGGACAAATGGGACAGCCCCAGCATTTT. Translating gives CASRWGQMGQPQHF.

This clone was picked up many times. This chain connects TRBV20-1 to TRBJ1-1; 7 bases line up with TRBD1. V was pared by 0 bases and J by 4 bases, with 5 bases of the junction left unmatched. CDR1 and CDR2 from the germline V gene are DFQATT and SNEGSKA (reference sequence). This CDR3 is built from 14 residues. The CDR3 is CSAREPRGTTEAFF. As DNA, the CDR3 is TGCAGTGCTAGAGAACCCAGGGGGACCACTGAAGCTTTCTTT.

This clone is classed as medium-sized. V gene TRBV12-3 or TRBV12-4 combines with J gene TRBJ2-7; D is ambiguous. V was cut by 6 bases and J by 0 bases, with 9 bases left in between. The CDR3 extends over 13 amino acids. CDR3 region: CASSRRSSYEQYF. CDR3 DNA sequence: TGTGCCAGCAGCCGCAGGAGCTCCTACGAGCAGTACTTC.

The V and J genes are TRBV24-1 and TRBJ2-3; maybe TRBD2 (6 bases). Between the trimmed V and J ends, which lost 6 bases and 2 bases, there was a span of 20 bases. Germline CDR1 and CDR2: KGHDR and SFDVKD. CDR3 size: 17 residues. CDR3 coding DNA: TGTGCCACCAGTCACGTTAACCGGGACTTCAACACAGATACGCAGTATTTT. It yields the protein CATSHVNRDFNTDTQYF.

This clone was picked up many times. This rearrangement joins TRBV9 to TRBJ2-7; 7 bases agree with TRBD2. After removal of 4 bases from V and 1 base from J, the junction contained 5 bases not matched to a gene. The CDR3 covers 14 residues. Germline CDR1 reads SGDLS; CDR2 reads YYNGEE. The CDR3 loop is CASSFSAGSYEQYF. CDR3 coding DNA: TGTGCCAGCAGCTTTTCAGCGGGATCCTACGAGCAGTACTTC.

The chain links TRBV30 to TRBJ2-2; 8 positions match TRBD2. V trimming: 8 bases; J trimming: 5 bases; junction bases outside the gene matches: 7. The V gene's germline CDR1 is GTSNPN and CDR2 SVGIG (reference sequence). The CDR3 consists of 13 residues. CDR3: CARNQRGTGELFF. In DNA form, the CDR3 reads TGTGCCCGAAATCAGCGGGGGACCGGGGAGCTGTTTTTT.

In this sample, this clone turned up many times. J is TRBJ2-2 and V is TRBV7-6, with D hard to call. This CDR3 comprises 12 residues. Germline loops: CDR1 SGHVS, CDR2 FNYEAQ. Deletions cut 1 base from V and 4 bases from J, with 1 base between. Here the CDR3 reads CASSLVTGELFF. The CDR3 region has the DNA TGTGCCAGCAGCTTAGTCACCGGGGAGCTGTTTTTT.

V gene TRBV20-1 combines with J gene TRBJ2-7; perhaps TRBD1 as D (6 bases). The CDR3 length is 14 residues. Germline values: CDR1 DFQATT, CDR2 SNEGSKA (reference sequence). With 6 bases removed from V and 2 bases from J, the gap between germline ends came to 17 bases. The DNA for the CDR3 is TGCAGTGCGGCCACCGGGACACCAACCTACGAGCAGTACTTC. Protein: CSAATGTPTYEQYF.

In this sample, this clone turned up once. The DNA for the CDR3 is TGTGCCAGCAGCCGGACAGGGCAAGAGACCCAGTACTTC. It specifies CASSRTGQETQYF. The rearrangement uses TRBV5-6 and TRBJ2-5; 8 bases line up with TRBD1. This CDR3 has 13 residues. Unmatched junction bases numbered 1, after V lost 4 bases and J lost 2 bases. CDR1 and CDR2 from the germline V gene are SGHDT and YYEEEE.

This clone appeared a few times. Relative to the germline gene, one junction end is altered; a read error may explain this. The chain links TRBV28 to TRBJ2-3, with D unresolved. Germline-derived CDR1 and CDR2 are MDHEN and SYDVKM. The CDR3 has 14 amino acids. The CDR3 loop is CASSVRETTDTHYF. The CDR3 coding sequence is TGTGCCAGCAGCGTGCGCGAGACCACAGATACGCATTATTTT.

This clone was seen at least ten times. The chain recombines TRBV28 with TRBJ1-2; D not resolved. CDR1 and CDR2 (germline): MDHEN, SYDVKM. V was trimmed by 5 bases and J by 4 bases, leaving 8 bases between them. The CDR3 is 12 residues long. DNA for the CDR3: TGTGCCAGCAGTCCCCGTAGCTATGGCTACACCTTC. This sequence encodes CASSPRSYGYTF.

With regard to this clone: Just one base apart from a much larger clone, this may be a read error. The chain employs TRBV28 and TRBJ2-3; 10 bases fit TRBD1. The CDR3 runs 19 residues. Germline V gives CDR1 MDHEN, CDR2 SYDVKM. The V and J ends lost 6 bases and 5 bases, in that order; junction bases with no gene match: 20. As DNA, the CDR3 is TGTGCCAGCAGCCGACGCACCGGGACAGGGGTTCGTCTGCGAGATACGCAGTATTTT. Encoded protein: CASSRRTGTGVRLRDTQYF.

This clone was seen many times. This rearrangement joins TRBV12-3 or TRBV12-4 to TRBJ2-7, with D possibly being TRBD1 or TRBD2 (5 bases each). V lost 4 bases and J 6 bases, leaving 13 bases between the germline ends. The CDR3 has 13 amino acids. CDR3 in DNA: TGTGCCAGCAGTTGGGCAGGGAGCACCGAGCAGTACTTC. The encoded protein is CASSWAGSTEQYF.

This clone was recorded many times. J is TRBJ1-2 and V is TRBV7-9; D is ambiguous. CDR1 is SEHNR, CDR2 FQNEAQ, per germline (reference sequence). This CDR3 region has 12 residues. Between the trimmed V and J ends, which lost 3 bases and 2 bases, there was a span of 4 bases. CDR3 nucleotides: TGTGCCAGCAGCTTGTTCAACTATGGCTACACCTTC. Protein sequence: CASSLFNYGYTF.

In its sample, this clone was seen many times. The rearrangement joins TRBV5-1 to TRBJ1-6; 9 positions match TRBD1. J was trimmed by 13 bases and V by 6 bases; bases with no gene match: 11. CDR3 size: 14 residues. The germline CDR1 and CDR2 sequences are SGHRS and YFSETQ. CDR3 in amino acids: CASKPDRGTLPLHF. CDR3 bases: TGCGCCAGCAAACCGGACAGGGGTACGCTCCCCCTCCACTTT.